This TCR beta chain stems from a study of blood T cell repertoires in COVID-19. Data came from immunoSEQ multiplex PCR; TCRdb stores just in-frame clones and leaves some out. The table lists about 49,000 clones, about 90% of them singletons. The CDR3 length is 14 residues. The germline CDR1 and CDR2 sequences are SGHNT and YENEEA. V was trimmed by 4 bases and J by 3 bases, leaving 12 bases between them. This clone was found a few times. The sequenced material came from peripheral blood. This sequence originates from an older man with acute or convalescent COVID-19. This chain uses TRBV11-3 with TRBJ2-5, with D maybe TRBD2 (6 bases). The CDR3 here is CASSSGSLEETQYF. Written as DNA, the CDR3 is TGTGCCAGCAGCTCCGGGAGCTTAGAAGAGACCCAGTACTTC.